The next 4 T cell receptor beta chains were all read from a single sample in a study of shared clonotypes between healthy human individuals. Produced via immunoSEQ multiplex PCR; TCRdb's table is partial and in-frame only. The repertoire has some 2,000,000 clones, approximately 94% of them found once; the top ten carry approximately 0.13%. Sequencing used naive CD4+ T cells sorted from blood. Subset reported: CD45RA+ positively selected. The receptors come from a man aged 18-30 years in good health.

The chain joins TRBV5-6 to TRBJ1-1, with D tentatively TRBD1 (5 bases). From germline, CDR1 is SGHDT and CDR2 YYEEEE. The CDR3 totals 15 residues. Trimming took 0 bases from V and 2 from J, leaving 11 bases between them. CDR3 nucleotide sequence: TGTGCCAGCAGCTTGGGGTGGACAATAAACACTGAAGCTTTCTTT. It is translated as CASSLGWTINTEAFF.

The CDR3 nucleotides read TGTGCCAGCTCACCACAAGGGACACCAGACTATGGCTACACCTTC. It yields the protein CASSPQGTPDYGYTF. The chain carries TRBV18 and TRBJ1-2, with TRBD1 as a possible D gene (6 bases). V was pared by 1 base and J by 3 bases, with 12 bases between. CDR1 and CDR2 (germline): KGHSH, LQKENI. The CDR3 is made up of 15 amino acids.

The CDR3 loop reads CASSISRGRAGNQPQHF. The CDR3 DNA reads as TGTGCCAGTAGTATTTCGAGGGGGCGAGCGGGCAATCAGCCCCAGCATTTT. The rearrangement uses TRBV19 and TRBJ1-5, with 7 bases aligning to TRBD1. The CDR3 totals 17 residues. Germline lookup yields CDR1 LNHDA and CDR2 SQIVND (reference sequence). V lost 3 bases, J lost 2 bases, and 10 bases stayed unmatched.

This chain uses TRBV4-3 with TRBJ2-3; D is uncertain. In germline, CDR1 is LGHNA, CDR2 YSLEER. This CDR3 comprises 15 residues. Trimming pared 0 bases from V and 4 bases from J, leaving 11 bases between. In nucleotides, the CDR3 is TGCGCCAGCAGCCAAGATCCTTGGAGCGCAGATACGCAGTATTTT. This codes for CASSQDPWSADTQYF.